The 3 T cell receptor beta chains in this list originate from one sample, sequenced in a study of siplizumab effects on memory and regulatory T cells (dated by TCRdb to between 2018 and 2020). Library preparation employed the immunoSEQ multiplex PCR assay. In its TCRdb copy, this immuneACCESS table keeps in-frame sequences only and misses some clones. Where compared with another copy, unresolved V genes explain less than half of these, and the others have no known cause. This sample has roughly 80,000 clones in its table, and roughly 89% of those were observed once. The ten largest make up around 1.4% of the sample. Sequenced: Tregs sorted from blood. The receptor source for this set is a human donor in good health.

V is TRBV27 and J is TRBJ1-4; TRBD1 matches 8 bases. Losses at the gene ends were 2 bases for V and 8 bases for J; bases not matched to a gene: 4. This CDR3 is built from 14 residues. The germline gives CDR1 MNHEY, CDR2 SMNVEV (reference sequence). The chain's CDR3 is CASSLDRGGEKLFF. The CDR3, as DNA: TGTGCCAGCAGTTTAGACAGGGGTGGCGAAAAACTGTTTTTT.

The chain is built from TRBV15 and TRBJ1-5; possibly TRBD1 for D (6 bases). Trimming stripped 3 bases from V and 7 bases from J, with 10 bases between. Germline CDR1 LNHNV, CDR2 YYDKDF (reference sequence). The CDR3 covers 13 residues. CDR3 sequence: CATSSRTAQPQHF. The CDR3 region has the DNA TGTGCCACCAGCAGCAGGACAGCCCAGCCCCAGCATTTT.

This chain links TRBV7-9 with TRBJ1-1; D gene uncertain. The CDR3 contains 13 residues. V dropped 3 bases and J dropped 1 base, with 6 bases sitting between them. Looked up from germline, CDR1 is SEHNR and CDR2 is FQNEAQ (reference sequence). The CDR3 bases are TGTGCCAGCAGCTTCGGTGGGAACACTGAAGCTTTCTTT. Its protein product is CASSFGGNTEAFF.